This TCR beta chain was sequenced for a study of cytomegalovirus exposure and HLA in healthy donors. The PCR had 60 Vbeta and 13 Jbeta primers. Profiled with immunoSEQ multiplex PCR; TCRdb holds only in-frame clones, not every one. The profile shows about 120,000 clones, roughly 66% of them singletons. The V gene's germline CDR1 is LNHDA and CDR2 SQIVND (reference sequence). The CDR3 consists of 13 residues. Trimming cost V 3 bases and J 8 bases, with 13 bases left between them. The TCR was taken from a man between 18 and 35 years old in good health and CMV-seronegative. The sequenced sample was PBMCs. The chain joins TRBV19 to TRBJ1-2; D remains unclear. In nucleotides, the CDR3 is TGTGCCAGTAGTATCCAGGTTACACGCGGCTACACCTTC. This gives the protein CASSIQVTRGYTF.